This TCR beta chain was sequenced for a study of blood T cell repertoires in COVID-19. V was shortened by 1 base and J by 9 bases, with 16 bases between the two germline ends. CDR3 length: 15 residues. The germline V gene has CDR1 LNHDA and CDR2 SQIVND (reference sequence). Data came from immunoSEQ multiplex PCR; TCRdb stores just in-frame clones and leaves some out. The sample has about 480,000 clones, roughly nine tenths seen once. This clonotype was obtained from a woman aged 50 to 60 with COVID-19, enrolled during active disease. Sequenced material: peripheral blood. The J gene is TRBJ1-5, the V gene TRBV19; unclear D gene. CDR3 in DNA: TGTGCCAGTAGTATAGCGGCGGGCTCAACGGGGCCCCAGCATTTT. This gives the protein CASSIAAGSTGPQHF.